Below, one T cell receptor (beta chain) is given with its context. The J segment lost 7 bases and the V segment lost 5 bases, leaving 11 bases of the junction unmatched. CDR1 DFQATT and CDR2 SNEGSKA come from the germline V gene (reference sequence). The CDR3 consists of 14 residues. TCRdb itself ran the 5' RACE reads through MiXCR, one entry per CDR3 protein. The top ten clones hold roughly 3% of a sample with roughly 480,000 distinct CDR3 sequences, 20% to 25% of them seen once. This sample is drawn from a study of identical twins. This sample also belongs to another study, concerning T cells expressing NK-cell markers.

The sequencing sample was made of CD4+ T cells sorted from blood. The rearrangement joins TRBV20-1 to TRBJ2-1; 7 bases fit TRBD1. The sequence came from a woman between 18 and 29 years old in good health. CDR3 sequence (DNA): TGCAGTGCTCCCCCTACAGGGGCGCGGAATGAGCAGTTCTTC. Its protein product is CSAPPTGARNEQFF.